This T cell receptor beta chain derives from a study of blood T cell repertoires in COVID-19. Study summary: The United States, Italy and Spain supplied acute and convalescent COVID-19 samples. T cells, B-cell-depleted T cells, or PBMCs provided the cDNA or gDNA that served as material.

Source study methods: Estimated nucleated cell counts came from reference gene primer amplification. Measured with immunoSEQ multiplex PCR; TCRdb has only the in-frame clones, and not every one. V, J and clone size derive from that table, while D and trimming were established from the DNA sequence. The data hold some 260,000 clones, with approximately 91% observed a single time. The germline V gene encodes CDR1 MNHEY and CDR2 SVGAGI. With 8 bases removed from V and 4 bases from J, the gap between germline ends came to 8 bases. The CDR3 contains 11 residues. The receptor was derived from a woman under 40 with acute or convalescent COVID-19. The source material was peripheral blood. The chain recombines TRBV6-5 with TRBJ1-1; perhaps TRBD1 as D (5 bases). The chain's CDR3 is CASQGSTEAFF. In DNA, the CDR3 is TGTGCCAGCCAGGGTAGCACTGAAGCTTTCTTT.